Included here is one T cell receptor (beta chain) sequence, with context. As yet, its antigen is unknown. Between the trimmed V and J ends, which lost 8 bases and 0 bases, there was a span of 13 bases. CDR1 is SNHLY, CDR2 FYNNEI, per germline. CDR3 length: 14 amino acids. Only in-frame clones appear in the TCRdb table, and some are missing; sequencing was by immunoSEQ multiplex PCR. Here the sample spans roughly 12,000 clones, roughly 84% being singletons. These data belong to a study of OX40 agonist ivuxolimab in advanced cancers. Study at large: Every 2 weeks, patients got intravenous ivuxolimab at one of six dose levels (0.01-10 mg/kg).

Findings and caveats of the study: Some patients without response likewise showed low normalized clonal expansion.

This chain uses TRBV2 with TRBJ1-2; maybe TRBD1 (6 bases). The specimen comprised CD4+ or CD8+ T cells sorted from blood, sampled in a trial of the OX40 agonist ivuxolimab. The TCR sequence derives from an adult with an advanced solid tumor such as melanoma, head and neck, liver or kidney cancer. The CDR3 is CASRTDSPNYGYTF. The CDR3 DNA reads TGTGCCAGCCGCACGGACAGTCCTAACTATGGCTACACCTTC.